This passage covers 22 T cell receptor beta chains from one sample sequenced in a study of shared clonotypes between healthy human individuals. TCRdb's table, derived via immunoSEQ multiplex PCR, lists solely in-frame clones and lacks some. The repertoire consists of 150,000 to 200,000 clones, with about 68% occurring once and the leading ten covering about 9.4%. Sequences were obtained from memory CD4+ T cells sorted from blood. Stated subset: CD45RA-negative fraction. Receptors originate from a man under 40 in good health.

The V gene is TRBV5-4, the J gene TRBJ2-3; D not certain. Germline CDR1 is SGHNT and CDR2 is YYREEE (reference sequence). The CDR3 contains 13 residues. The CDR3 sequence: CATTARSTDTQYF. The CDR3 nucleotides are TGTGCAACCACGGCCCGAAGCACAGATACGCAGTATTTT.

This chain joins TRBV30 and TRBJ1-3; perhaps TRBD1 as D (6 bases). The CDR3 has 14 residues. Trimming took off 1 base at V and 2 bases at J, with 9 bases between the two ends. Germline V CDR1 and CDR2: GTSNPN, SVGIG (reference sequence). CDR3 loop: CAWSGGQPGNTIYF. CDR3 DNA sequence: TGTGCCTGGAGTGGGGGACAACCTGGAAACACCATATATTTT.

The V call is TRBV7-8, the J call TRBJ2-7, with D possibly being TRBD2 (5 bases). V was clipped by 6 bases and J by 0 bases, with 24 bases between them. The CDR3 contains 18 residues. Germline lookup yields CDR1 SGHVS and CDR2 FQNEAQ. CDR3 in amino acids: CASSLGIRLTGFSYEQYF. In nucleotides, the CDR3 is TGTGCCAGCAGTCTAGGAATCCGTCTCACGGGGTTCTCCTACGAGCAGTACTTC.

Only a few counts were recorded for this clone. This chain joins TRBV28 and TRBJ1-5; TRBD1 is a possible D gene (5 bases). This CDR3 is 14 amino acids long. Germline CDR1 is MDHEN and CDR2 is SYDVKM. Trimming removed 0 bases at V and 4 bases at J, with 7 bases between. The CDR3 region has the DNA TGTGCCAGCAGTTTATGGGGGGGTAATCAGCCCCAGCATTTT. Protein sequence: CASSLWGGNQPQHF.

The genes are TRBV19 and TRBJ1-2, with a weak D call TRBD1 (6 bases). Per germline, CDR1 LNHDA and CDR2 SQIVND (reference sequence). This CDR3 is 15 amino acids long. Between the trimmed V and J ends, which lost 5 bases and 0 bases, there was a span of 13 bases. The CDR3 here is CASSWGTTTNYGYTF. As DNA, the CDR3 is TGTGCCAGTAGTTGGGGGACAACTACTAACTATGGCTACACCTTC.

CDR3 in DNA: TGTGCCACCAGCAGAGTCGGGGGGGAGCAGTTCTTC. This encodes CATSRVGGEQFF. The chain links TRBV15 to TRBJ2-1; 7 bases are a match to TRBD2. The CDR3 is 12 amino acids. The J segment lost 10 bases and the V segment lost 1 base, leaving 1 base of the junction unmatched. Germline loops: CDR1 LNHNV, CDR2 YYDKDF (reference sequence).

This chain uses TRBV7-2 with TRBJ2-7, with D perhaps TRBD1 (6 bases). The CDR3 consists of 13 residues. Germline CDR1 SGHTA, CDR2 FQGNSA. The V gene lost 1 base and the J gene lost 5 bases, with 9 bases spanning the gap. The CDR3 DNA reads TGTGCCAGCAGCTTAGACAGGGTCGACGAGCAGTACTTC. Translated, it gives CASSLDRVDEQYF.

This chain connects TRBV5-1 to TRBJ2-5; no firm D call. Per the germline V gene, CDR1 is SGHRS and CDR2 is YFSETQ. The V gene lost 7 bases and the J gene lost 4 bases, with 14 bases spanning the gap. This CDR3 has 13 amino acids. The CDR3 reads CASADLLGETQYF. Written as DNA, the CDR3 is TGCGCCAGCGCGGACCTTTTGGGAGAGACCCAGTACTTC.

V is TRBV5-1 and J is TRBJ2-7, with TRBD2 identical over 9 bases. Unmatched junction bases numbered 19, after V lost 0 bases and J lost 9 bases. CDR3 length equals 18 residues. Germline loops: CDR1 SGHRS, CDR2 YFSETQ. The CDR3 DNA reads TGCGCCAGCAGCTTGGGGCGGGAGGGCGCGGACGGGGCGGGTCGGCAGTACTTC. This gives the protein CASSLGREGADGAGRQYF.

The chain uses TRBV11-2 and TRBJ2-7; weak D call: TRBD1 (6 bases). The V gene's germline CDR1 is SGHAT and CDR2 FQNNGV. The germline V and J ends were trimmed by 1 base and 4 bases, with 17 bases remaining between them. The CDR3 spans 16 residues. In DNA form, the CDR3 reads TGTGCCAGCAGCTTAGTGTTCGGCAGGGGTCGATACGAGCAGTACTTC. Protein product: CASSLVFGRGRYEQYF.

CDR3 in amino acids: CASSELEGQSRAFF. In DNA, the CDR3 is TGTGCCAGCAGTGAACTAGAAGGACAGAGCCGGGCTTTCTTT. This chain uses TRBV2 with TRBJ1-1; a possible D gene is TRBD1 (6 bases). This CDR3 has 14 residues. The V end lost 2 bases, the J end lost 11 bases, and 18 bases lay between the germline ends. CDR1 is SNHLY, CDR2 FYNNEI, per germline.

The CDR3 sequence: CAISESIQSYNEQFF. Here the CDR3 DNA reads TGTGCCATCAGTGAGTCGATACAGTCCTACAATGAGCAGTTCTTC. The rearrangement joins TRBV10-3 to TRBJ2-1; no definite D call. The CDR3 loop spans 15 amino acids. V was clipped by 0 bases and J by 1 base, with 7 bases between them. Germline CDR1 is ENHRY and CDR2 is SYGVKD.

This chain's CDR3 is CASSQVTNPGNTIYF. In DNA form, the CDR3 reads TGCGCCAGCAGCCAAGTCACAAACCCTGGAAACACCATATATTTT. This chain links TRBV4-1 with TRBJ1-3; D is uncertain. The V and J ends lost 1 base and 2 bases respectively, with 9 bases between them. Germline CDR1 reads MGHRA; CDR2 reads YSYEKL. This CDR3 comprises 15 residues.

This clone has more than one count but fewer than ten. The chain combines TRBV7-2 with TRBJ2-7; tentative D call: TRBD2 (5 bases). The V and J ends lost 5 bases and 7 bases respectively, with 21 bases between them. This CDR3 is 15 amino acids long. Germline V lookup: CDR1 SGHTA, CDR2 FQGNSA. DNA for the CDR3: TGTGCCAGCAGCATTCCCCGGGTGAGGGCGAAAGAGCAGTACTTC. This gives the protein CASSIPRVRAKEQYF. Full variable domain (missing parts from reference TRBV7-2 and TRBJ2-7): GAGVSQSPSNKVTEKGKDVELRCDPISGHTALYWYRQSLGQGLEFLIYFQGNSAPDKSGLPSDRFSAERTGGSVSTLTIQRTQQEDSAVYLCASSIPRVRAKEQYFGPGTRLTVT.

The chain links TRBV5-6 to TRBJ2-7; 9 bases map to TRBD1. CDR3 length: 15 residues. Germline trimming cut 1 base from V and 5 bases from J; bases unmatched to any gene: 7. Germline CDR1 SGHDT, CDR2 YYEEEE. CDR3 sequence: CASSLSGTGSDEQYF. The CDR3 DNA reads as TGTGCCAGCAGCTTGTCCGGGACAGGGTCCGACGAGCAGTACTTC.

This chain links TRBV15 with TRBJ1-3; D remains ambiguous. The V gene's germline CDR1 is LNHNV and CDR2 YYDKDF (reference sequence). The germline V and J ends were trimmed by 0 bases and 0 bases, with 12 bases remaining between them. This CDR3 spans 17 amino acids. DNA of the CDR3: TGTGCCACCAGCAGAGAGTGGTTGAGGGACTCTGGAAACACCATATATTTT. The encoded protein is CATSREWLRDSGNTIYF.

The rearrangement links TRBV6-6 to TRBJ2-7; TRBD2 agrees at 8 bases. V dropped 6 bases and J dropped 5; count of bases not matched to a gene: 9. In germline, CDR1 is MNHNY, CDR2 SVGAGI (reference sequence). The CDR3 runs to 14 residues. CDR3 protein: CASSPGLESHEQYF. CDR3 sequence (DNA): TGTGCCAGCAGCCCGGGACTAGAGAGCCACGAGCAGTACTTC.

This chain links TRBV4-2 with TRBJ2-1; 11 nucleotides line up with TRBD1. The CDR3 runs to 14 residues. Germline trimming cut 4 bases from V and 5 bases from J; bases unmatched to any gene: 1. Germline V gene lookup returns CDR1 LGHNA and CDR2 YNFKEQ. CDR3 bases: TGTGCCAGCAGCCTGGGACAGGGGGACAATGAGCAGTTCTTC. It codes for CASSLGQGDNEQFF.

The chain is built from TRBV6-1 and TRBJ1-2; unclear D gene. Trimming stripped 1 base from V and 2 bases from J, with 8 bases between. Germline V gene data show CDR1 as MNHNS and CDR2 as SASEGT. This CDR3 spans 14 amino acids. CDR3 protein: CASSEEETNYGYTF. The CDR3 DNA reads TGTGCCAGCAGTGAAGAAGAAACAAACTATGGCTACACCTTC.

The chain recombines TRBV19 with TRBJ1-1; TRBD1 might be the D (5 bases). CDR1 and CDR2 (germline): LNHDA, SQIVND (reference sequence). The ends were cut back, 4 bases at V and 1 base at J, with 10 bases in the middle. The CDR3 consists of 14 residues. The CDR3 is CASSTGQTNTEAFF. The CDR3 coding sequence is TGTGCCAGTAGTACAGGGCAGACGAACACTGAAGCTTTCTTT.

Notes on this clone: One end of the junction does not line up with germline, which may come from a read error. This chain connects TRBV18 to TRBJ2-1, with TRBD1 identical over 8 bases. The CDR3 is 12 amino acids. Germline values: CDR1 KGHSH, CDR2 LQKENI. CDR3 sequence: CASSPSTGAKLF. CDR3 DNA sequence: TGTGCCAGCTCACCCTCGACAGGGGCTAAGCTCTTC.

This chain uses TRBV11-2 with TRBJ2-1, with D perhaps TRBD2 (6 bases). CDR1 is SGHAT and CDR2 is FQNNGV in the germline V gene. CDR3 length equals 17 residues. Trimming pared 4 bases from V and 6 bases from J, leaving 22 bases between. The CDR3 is CASSSPRLGRSANEQFF. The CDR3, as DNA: TGTGCCAGCAGCTCGCCCCGACTAGGGAGAAGTGCCAATGAGCAGTTCTTC. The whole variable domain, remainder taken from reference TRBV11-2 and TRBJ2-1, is EAGVAQSPRYKIIEKRQSVAFWCNPISGHATLYWYQQILGQGPKLLIQFQNNGVVDDSQLPKDRFSAERLKGVDSTLKIQPAKLEDSAVYLCASSSPRLGRSANEQFFGPGTRLTVL.